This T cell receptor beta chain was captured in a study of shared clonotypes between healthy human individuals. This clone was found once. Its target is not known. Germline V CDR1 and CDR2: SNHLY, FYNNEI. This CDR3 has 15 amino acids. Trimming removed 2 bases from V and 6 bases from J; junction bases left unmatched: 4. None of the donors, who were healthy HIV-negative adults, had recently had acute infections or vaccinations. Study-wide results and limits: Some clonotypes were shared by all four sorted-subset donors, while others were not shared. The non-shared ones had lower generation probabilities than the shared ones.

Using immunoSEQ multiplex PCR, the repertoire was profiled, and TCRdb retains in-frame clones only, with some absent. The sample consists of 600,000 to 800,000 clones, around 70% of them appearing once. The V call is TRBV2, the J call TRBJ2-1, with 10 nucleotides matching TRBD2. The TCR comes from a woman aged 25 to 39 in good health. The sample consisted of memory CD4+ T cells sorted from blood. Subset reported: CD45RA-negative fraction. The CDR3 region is CASSEKLAGFNEQFF. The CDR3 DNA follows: TGTGCCAGCAGTGAAAAACTAGCGGGATTCAATGAGCAGTTCTTC.